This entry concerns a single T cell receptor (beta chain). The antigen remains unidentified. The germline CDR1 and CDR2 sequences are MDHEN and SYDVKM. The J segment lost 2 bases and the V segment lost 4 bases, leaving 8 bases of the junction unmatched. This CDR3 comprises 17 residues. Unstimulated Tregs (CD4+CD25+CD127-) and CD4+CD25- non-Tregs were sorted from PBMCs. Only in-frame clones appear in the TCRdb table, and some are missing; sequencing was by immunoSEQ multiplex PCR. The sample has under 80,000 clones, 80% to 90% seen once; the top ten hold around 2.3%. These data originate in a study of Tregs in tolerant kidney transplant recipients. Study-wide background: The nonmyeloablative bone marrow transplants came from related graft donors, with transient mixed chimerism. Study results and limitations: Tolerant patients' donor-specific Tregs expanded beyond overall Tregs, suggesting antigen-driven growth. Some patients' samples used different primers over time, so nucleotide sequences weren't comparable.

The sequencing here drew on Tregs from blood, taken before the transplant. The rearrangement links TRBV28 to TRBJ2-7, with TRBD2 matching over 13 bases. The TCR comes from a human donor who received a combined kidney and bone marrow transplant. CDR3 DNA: TGTGCCAGCAGTTCCCACCGACTAGCGGGGGGACCCTACGAGCAGTACTTC. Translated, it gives CASSSHRLAGGPYEQYF.